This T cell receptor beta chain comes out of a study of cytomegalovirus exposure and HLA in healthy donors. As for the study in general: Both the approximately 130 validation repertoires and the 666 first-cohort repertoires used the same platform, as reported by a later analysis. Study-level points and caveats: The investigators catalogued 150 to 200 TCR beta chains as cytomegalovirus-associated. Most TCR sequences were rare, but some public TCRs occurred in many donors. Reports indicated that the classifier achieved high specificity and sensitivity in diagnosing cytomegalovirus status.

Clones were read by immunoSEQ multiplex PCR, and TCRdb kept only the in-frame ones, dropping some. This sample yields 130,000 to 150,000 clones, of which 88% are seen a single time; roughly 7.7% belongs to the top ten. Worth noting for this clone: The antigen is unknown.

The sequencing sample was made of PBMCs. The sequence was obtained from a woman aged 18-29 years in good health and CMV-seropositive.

CDR3 sequence reads: CASSPNLATDTQYF. CDR3 sequence (DNA): TGTGCCAGCAGCCCGAACCTAGCCACAGATACGCAGTATTTT. V is TRBV11-3 and J is TRBJ2-3; D perhaps matches TRBD2 (5 bases). CDR3 length equals 14 residues. From germline, CDR1 is SGHNT and CDR2 YENEEA. V dropped 5 bases and J dropped 2 bases, with 11 bases sitting between them.